This T cell receptor (beta chain) came from a study of CD8 T cells in ankylosing spondylitis. For TCR beta, libraries came from quantitative 5'-RACE with molecular barcodes. TCRdb re-analysed the 5' RACE reads in MiXCR, keeping a single row per CDR3 protein. The table shows 120,000 or so distinct CDR3 sequences, with roughly 15% occurring only once. In its sample, this clonotype was seen many times. Sequencing was performed on blood, either unsorted or a sorted T cell fraction (not recorded which). The TCR comes from a female donor with ankylosing spondylitis or in good health (not recorded which).

The CDR3 bases are TGTGCCAGCAGCCGAGAAAGAGGCTCCTATGGCTACACCTTC. Protein: CASSRERGSYGYTF. The chain recombines TRBV3-1 with TRBJ1-2; D gene unclear. The germline gives CDR1 LGHDT, CDR2 YNNKEL (reference sequence). The V end was cut by 4 bases, the J end by 4 bases, with 13 bases between. The CDR3 totals 14 residues.